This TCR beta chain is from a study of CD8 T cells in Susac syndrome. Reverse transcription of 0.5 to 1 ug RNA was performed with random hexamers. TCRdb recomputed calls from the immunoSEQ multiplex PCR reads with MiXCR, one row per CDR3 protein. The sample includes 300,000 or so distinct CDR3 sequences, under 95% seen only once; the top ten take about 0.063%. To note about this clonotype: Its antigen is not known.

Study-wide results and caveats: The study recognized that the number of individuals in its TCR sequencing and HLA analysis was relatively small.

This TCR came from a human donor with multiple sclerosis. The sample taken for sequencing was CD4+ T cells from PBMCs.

Written as DNA, the CDR3 is TGTGCCAGCACCTCGACTACTCTCACGGGGACCCAGTACTTC. The encoded protein is CASTSTTLTGTQYF. The V and J genes are TRBV5-6 and TRBJ2-5; D might be TRBD2 (5 bases). From germline, CDR1 is SGHDT and CDR2 YYEEEE. The CDR3 runs 14 residues. V was pared by 6 bases and J by 7 bases, with 19 bases between.